The 5 T cell receptor beta chains given below trace back to one sample, sequenced in a study of cytomegalovirus exposure and HLA in healthy donors. Primers for the PCR totalled 60 Vbeta and 13 Jbeta. The protocol was immunoSEQ multiplex PCR, while the TCRdb copy is restricted to in-frame clones and leaves out a portion. The repertoire holds about 64,000 clones, approximately 80% seen once, with about 8% in the top ten. Sequencing was performed on PBMCs. The receptors shown here come from a man younger than 35 in good health and CMV-seropositive.

V and J are TRBV29-1 and TRBJ1-1; the D is unclear. This CDR3 spans 12 amino acids. V shed 6 bases and J shed 5 bases, with 13 bases lying between them. From germline, CDR1 is SQVTM and CDR2 ANQGSEA. The CDR3 DNA follows: TGCAGCGTCCGTACCCGGGAGACTGAAGCTTTCTTT. It yields the protein CSVRTRETEAFF. Complete variable domain (other parts from reference TRBV29-1 and TRBJ1-1): SAVISQKPSRDICQRGTSLTIQCQVDSQVTMMFWYRQQPGQSLTLIATANQGSEATYESGFVIDKFPISRPNLTFSTLTVSNMSPEDSSIYLCSVRTRETEAFFGQGTRLTVV.

The CDR3 sequence is CASSLALGGYGYTF. CDR3 DNA sequence: TGTGCCAGCAGTTTAGCCCTGGGGGGATATGGCTACACCTTC. The chain links TRBV28 to TRBJ1-2; a weak D match, TRBD1 (5 bases). With 2 bases removed from V and 5 bases from J, the gap between germline ends came to 12 bases. The CDR3 totals 14 residues. CDR1 and CDR2 from the germline V gene are MDHEN and SYDVKM.

V usage is TRBV6-5 and J usage is TRBJ1-2, with TRBD1 identical over 12 bases. The CDR3 covers 15 residues. Per the germline V gene, CDR1 is MNHEY and CDR2 is SVGAGI. Germline trimming cut 2 bases from V and 8 bases from J; bases unmatched to any gene: 6. CDR3 coding DNA: TGTGCCAGCAGTTACGGGACAGGGGGCGCGGGGGGCTACACCTTC. It yields the protein CASSYGTGGAGGYTF.

Here the CDR3 DNA reads TGTGCCAGCAGGCCCGGGACACTTAGCAATCAGCCCCAGCATTTT. The encoded protein is CASRPGTLSNQPQHF. The chain recombines TRBV6-5 with TRBJ1-5, with D perhaps matching TRBD1 (6 bases). Between the trimmed V and J ends, which lost 6 bases and 0 bases, there was a span of 12 bases. In germline, CDR1 is MNHEY, CDR2 SVGAGI. The CDR3 is 15 amino acids.

This chain links TRBV28 with TRBJ1-1; possible D gene TRBD1, 5 bases. The germline gives CDR1 MDHEN, CDR2 SYDVKM. Trimming stripped 5 bases from V and 4 bases from J, with 8 bases between. The CDR3 consists of 12 residues. The CDR3 protein is CASSRGGTEAFF. DNA for the CDR3: TGTGCCAGCAGTAGGGGCGGCACTGAAGCTTTCTTT.